This T cell receptor beta chain is drawn from a study of T cell repertoires in cytomegalovirus infection. Study context: Based on public TCR beta signatures, there were indications of CMV infection and of a matching HLA type. Study-level points and caveats: The response measured ex vivo was dominated by TCR beta clonotypes (HLA-C-restricted and CMV-specific).

This clonotype occurred a few times. What it recognizes is unknown. Germline values: CDR1 ENHRY, CDR2 SYGVKD. The CDR3 runs 14 residues. V trimming: 8 bases; J trimming: 2 bases; junction bases outside the gene matches: 6. TCRdb independently ran MiXCR on the reads; one entry per CDR3 protein. This table has tens of thousands of distinct CDR3 sequences, 20% to 25% appearing once. The chain combines TRBV10-3 with TRBJ2-3, with 8 bases that match TRBD2. Source material: PBMCs, sequenced either directly or after in vitro stimulation (not recorded which). The TCR was taken from a human donor in good health (CMV status not recorded). Some clones in this sample may be carry-over from other donors' samples. CDR3 in DNA: TGTGCCATCGGTCCGGGGGGGATCACAGATACGCAGTATTTT. This translates into CAIGPGGITDTQYF.